The entry below gives a single TCR beta chain sequence along with its context. Per the germline V gene, CDR1 is SNHLY and CDR2 is FYNNEI. The germline V and J ends were trimmed by 6 bases and 3 bases, with 20 bases remaining between them. The CDR3 loop spans 16 amino acids. The data derive from a study of blood T cell repertoires in COVID-19. Study-wide context: Specimens from acute and convalescent COVID-19 originated in the United States, Italy and Spain. PBMCs, B-cell-depleted T cells, or T cells were the source of the cDNA or gDNA that made up the material.

Assay used: immunoSEQ multiplex PCR; TCRdb lists only in-frame clones, some missing. Seen here are about 220,000 clones, around four fifths observed once, and the top ten hold roughly 5.3%. Sequencing was carried out using peripheral blood. This TCR came from an older woman who had recovered from COVID-19. The chain links TRBV2 to TRBJ2-5, with D maybe TRBD2 (6 bases). The chain's CDR3 is CASSLTEGPYKETQYF. The CDR3 coding sequence is TGTGCCAGCAGCCTAACGGAGGGACCTTACAAAGAGACCCAGTACTTC.